Here is one T cell receptor beta chain with its context. This clone has a single count. No cognate antigen has been identified for it. The input lacks base qualities; no much larger clone sits a single base away. A FACSAria II was used to sort memory CD4+ T cells, defined as single viable CD3+CD4+CD8-CD45RO+ cells. CMV serostatus was assessed using a Roche Elecsys assay, by which serum IgG against CMV pp150, pp28, p38 and p52 was detected. After thawing, total CD4+ T cells were enriched by positive selection with CD4 magnetic microbeads. The samples came from a different study that was designed specifically to examine the CD4+ T cell memory repertoire. Peripheral blood mononuclear cells were isolated and cryopreserved according to standard operating procedures, and serum was kept at -80 degrees C. CD3-PerCP (BW264/56), CD4-APC (RPA-T4), CD45RO-PE (UCHT1) and CD8-Pacific Orange (3B5) antibodies were used for staining, and non-viable cells were excluded with Sytox blue.

The Quick-DNA Microprep Kit was used to extract genomic DNA from the sorted cells. Amplification of TCRbeta DNA was done with the immunoSEQ hsTCRbeta kit, following the protocol from the manufacturer. TCRbeta libraries were sequenced on an Illumina MiSeq instrument. Per the original workflow: Once out-of-frame sequences had been removed, a few million distinct TCRbeta sequences were left, which works out to an average of approximately 63,000 per individual. Each individual was scored according to the count of about 150 previously reported CMV-associated TCRbeta sequences and the total productive distinct TCRbeta count. A beta-binomial model was reimplemented in Python, and scikit-learn random forests with default parameters were trained on US cohort data. Classifier performance on the Belgian cohort was reported as the median AUC with percentile confidence intervals calculated over 10,000 bootstrap iterations. The table was pulled from immuneACCESS by TCRdb, which kept in-frame rearrangements only. Such tables lose some clones; where checked, under half of the loss comes from unresolved V genes, and the rest has no known cause. The V and J calls and clone size are taken from that table; D and trimming were inferred from the DNA. A total of tens of thousands of clones appear in this sample, 77% of them only once. The ten largest account for around 0.81% of the sample.

Counted from cysteine to phenylalanine, this CDR3 has 14 amino acids. CDR3 DNA only is kept here, 42 bases in frame from base 1. As encoded in the germline V gene (reference sequence), CDR1 is LNHDA while CDR2 is SQIVND. Deletion took 6 bases off V and 1 base off J, with a span of 10 bases between the germline ends. The data are from a study of memory CD4+ T cells and cytomegalovirus serostatus (dated by TCRdb to about 2019). About the full investigation: A total of about 33 healthy Belgian adults, of whom 9 were CMV seropositive and roughly 24 were CMV seronegative, were included in the cohort. To replicate a published TCR-based CMV serostatus classifier, the study sequenced CD4+ memory TCRbeta repertoires from a Belgian cohort whose cytomegalovirus serostatus was known.

What the research found in general, with its limitations: Of under 200 previously reported CMV-associated TCRbeta sequences, 67 appeared in the CD4+ memory repertoires, each in one to five individuals. The results were interpreted as suggesting that the CMV-associated TCR signature is largely present in the CD4+ memory repertoire. On the Belgian cohort, the classifier based on the original framework reached a median bootstrapped AUC of approximately 0.95, with a 95% CI of 0.76-1.00. CMV serostatus prediction reached a median bootstrapped AUC of approximately 0.96 with the original framework and 0.85 to 0.91 with a US-trained random forest. Only CD4+CD45RO+ memory cells were sequenced, unlike the original study, which covered naive and memory CD4+ and CD8+ populations.

The chain joins TRBV19 to TRBJ1-3; the D gene lacks a confident call. The receptor's source is an adult in good health and CMV-seronegative. The sample taken for sequencing was memory CD4+ T cells from blood. The DNA is as follows: TGTGCCAGTAGGGCTTGGAAATCTGGAAACACCATATATTTT. This yields the protein CASRAWKSGNTIYF.